Listed here are 16 T cell receptor beta chains from one sample, sequenced in a study of cytomegalovirus exposure and HLA in healthy donors. Primers for the PCR totalled 60 Vbeta and 13 Jbeta. Libraries were prepared by immunoSEQ multiplex PCR; TCRdb keeps only in-frame clonotypes and omits some of them. The sample has more than 140,000 clones; roughly 80% are singletons. Sample: PBMCs. The origin of the receptors is a female donor in good health and CMV-seronegative.

This chain links TRBV6-5 with TRBJ2-7, with D perhaps TRBD2 (5 bases). CDR1 and CDR2 (germline): MNHEY, SVGAGI. Trimming left V 6 bases short and J 4 bases short, with 13 bases between. The CDR3 totals 13 residues. The CDR3 region is CASSPPGKYEQYF. For the CDR3, the DNA is TGTGCCAGCAGCCCACCGGGAAAATACGAGCAGTACTTC.

This clone was recorded once. The rearrangement uses TRBV16 and TRBJ1-5; possible D gene TRBD1, 6 bases. Trimming left V 4 bases short and J 2 bases short, with 9 bases between. Germline V lookup: CDR1 KGHSY, CDR2 FQNENV. This CDR3 is 14 amino acids long. CDR3 sequence reads: CASSPRQGNQPQHF. Written as DNA, the CDR3 is TGTGCCAGCAGCCCCCGACAGGGCAATCAGCCCCAGCATTTT.

V gene TRBV9 combines with J gene TRBJ2-7, with 10 bases identical to TRBD1. With V trimmed by 0 bases and J by 7 bases, 10 bases remained unmatched. Germline lookup yields CDR1 SGDLS and CDR2 YYNGEE. The CDR3 extends over 16 amino acids. The CDR3 DNA is TGTGCCAGCAGCGTAGCGGACAGGGGGGGGTCGGGGGAGCAGTACTTC. Protein: CASSVADRGGSGEQYF.

The chain carries TRBV19 and TRBJ2-7, with 14 bases identical to TRBD2. CDR1 and CDR2 (germline): LNHDA, SQIVND (reference sequence). The trim removed 3 bases at V and 7 bases at J, leaving 2 bases unmatched. CDR3 length: 14 residues. The CDR3 DNA reads as TGTGCCAGTAGTATTGGACTAGCGGGAGGTGAGCAGTACTTC. Translating it yields CASSIGLAGGEQYF.

The V and J genes are TRBV7-9 and TRBJ1-5; tentative D call: TRBD1 (6 bases). Trimming pared 5 bases from V and 2 bases from J, leaving 10 bases between. CDR3 length: 14 residues. Germline lookup yields CDR1 SEHNR and CDR2 FQNEAQ (reference sequence). The CDR3 region has the DNA TGTGCCAGCAGCAACCCAGGGGGCAATCAGCCCCAGCATTTT. Protein sequence: CASSNPGGNQPQHF.

This chain joins TRBV11-2 and TRBJ2-5, with D tentatively TRBD1 (6 bases). V was clipped by 5 bases and J by 2 bases, with 15 bases between them. The CDR3 is 15 amino acids. Germline lookup yields CDR1 SGHAT and CDR2 FQNNGV. CDR3: CASSERTGSQETQYF. The CDR3 DNA reads as TGTGCCAGCAGCGAGCGAACAGGGTCACAAGAGACCCAGTACTTC.

V is TRBV7-8 and J is TRBJ2-1, with 9 bases matching TRBD1. In germline, CDR1 is SGHVS, CDR2 FQNEAQ. J was trimmed by 7 bases and V by 5 bases; bases with no gene match: 9. CDR3 size: 15 residues. The DNA for the CDR3 is TGTGCCAGCAGCACGCCGGGACAGGGTAGAAATGAGCAGTTCTTC. This sequence encodes CASSTPGQGRNEQFF.

In its sample, this clone was seen a few times. The chain links TRBV18 to TRBJ1-4; D not resolved. The CDR3 runs 15 residues. In germline, CDR1 is KGHSH, CDR2 LQKENI. V gave up 7 bases and J gave up 0 bases, with 12 bases separating them. The CDR3 region has the DNA TGTGCCAGCTTTAAACCGGCGGCAACTAATGAAAAACTGTTTTTT. Protein product: CASFKPAATNEKLFF. Looking up the rest from reference TRBV18 and TRBJ1-4 gives the full variable domain: NAGVMQNPRHLVRRRGQEARLRCSPMKGHSHVYWYRQLPEEGLKFMVYLQKENIIDESGMPKERFSAEFPKEGPSILRIQQVVRGDSAAYFCASFKPAATNEKLFFGSGTQLSVL.

The rearrangement links TRBV27 to TRBJ2-1; tentatively, D is TRBD2 (6 bases). Germline lookup yields CDR1 MNHEY and CDR2 SMNVEV (reference sequence). The germline V and J ends were trimmed by 4 bases and 4 bases, with 14 bases remaining between them. The CDR3 sequence is 15 residues long. The CDR3 region is CASSSGTGTYNEQFF. CDR3 nucleotide sequence: TGTGCCAGCAGTTCCGGGACTGGCACTTACAATGAGCAGTTCTTC.

This rearrangement joins TRBV11-1 to TRBJ2-7; TRBD2 aligns across 8 bases. CDR3 length: 15 amino acids. The germline CDR1 and CDR2 sequences are SGHAT and FQDESV (reference sequence). V lost 6 bases to trimming and J lost 7 bases; unmatched junction nucleotides: 14. CDR3 DNA sequence: TGTGCCAGCAGAGCTGGGACTAGAAATCTGCGTGAGCAGTACTTC. It specifies CASRAGTRNLREQYF.

In this sample, this clone turned up once. The chain combines TRBV18 with TRBJ2-7, with D tentatively TRBD2 (5 bases). Trimming stripped 7 bases from V and 7 bases from J, with 11 bases between. CDR1 is KGHSH, CDR2 LQKENI, per germline. The CDR3 spans 11 residues. The CDR3 loop reads CASYNSGEQYF. The CDR3, as DNA: TGTGCCAGCTATAATTCGGGAGAGCAGTACTTC.

This clone was observed a handful of times. The chain is built from TRBV19 and TRBJ1-1, with unresolved D. The length of the CDR3 is 15 residues. Trimming cost V 1 base and J 0 bases, with 9 bases left between them. Germline V CDR1 and CDR2: LNHDA, SQIVND (reference sequence). The CDR3 DNA reads TGTGCCAGTAGTATAGGGGAGACACTGAACACTGAAGCTTTCTTT. Protein sequence: CASSIGETLNTEAFF. The whole variable domain, remainder taken from reference TRBV19 and TRBJ1-1, is DGGITQSPKYLFRKEGQNVTLSCEQNLNHDAMYWYRQDPGQGLRLIYYSQIVNDFQKGDIAEGYSVSREKKESFPLTVTSAQKNPTAFYLCASSIGETLNTEAFFGQGTRLTVV.

This clone was seen only once. This chain uses TRBV9 with TRBJ1-1; 8 bases agree with TRBD1. CDR3 length: 13 amino acids. V shed 6 bases and J 3 bases; nucleotides not matched to a gene: 4. CDR1 is SGDLS, CDR2 YYNGEE, per germline. DNA for the CDR3: TGTGCCAGCAACAGACAGGGGTACACTGAAGCTTTCTTT. Its translation is CASNRQGYTEAFF.

V is TRBV6-1 and J is TRBJ2-1, with 9 bases aligning to TRBD2. The CDR3 is made up of 14 amino acids. CDR1 is MNHNS and CDR2 is SASEGT in the germline V gene. After removal of 5 bases from V and 8 bases from J, the junction contained 7 bases not matched to a gene. The CDR3 region is CASSLAGTIYEQFF. The CDR3 bases are TGTGCCAGCAGTCTAGCGGGAACAATTTATGAGCAGTTCTTC.

The rearrangement uses TRBV19 and TRBJ2-1; 11 bases align to TRBD2. The germline gives CDR1 LNHDA, CDR2 SQIVND (reference sequence). CDR3 length equals 16 residues. Trimming removed 3 bases from V and 8 bases from J; junction bases left unmatched: 9. The CDR3 loop reads CASSILAGGPGYEQFF. CDR3 sequence (DNA): TGTGCCAGTAGTATCTTAGCGGGAGGGCCAGGCTATGAGCAGTTCTTC.

The chain employs TRBV30 and TRBJ2-1; D ambiguous. CDR3 length: 12 residues. Trimming removed 2 bases from V and 7 bases from J, with 9 bases in between. CDR1 is GTSNPN, CDR2 SVGIG, per germline (reference sequence). The CDR3: CAWSQAVNEQFF. The CDR3 DNA is TGTGCCTGGAGTCAAGCCGTTAATGAGCAGTTCTTC.